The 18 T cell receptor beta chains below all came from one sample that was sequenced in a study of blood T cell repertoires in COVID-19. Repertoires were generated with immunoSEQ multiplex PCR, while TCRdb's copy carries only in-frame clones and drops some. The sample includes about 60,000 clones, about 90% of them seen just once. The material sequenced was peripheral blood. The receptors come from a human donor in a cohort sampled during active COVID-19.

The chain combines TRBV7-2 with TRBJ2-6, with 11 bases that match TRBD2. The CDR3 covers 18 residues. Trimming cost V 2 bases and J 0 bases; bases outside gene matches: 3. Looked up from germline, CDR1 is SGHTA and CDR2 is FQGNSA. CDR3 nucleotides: TGTGCCAGCAGCTTAAGACTAGCGGGGTCCTCTGGGGCCAACGTCCTGACTTTC. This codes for CASSLRLAGSSGANVLTF.

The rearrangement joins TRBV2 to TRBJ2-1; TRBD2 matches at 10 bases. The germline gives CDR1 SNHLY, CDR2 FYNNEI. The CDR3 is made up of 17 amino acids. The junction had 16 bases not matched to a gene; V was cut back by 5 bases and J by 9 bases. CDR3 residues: CASSRGQSSGGVGEQFF. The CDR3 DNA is TGTGCCAGCAGTCGGGGACAGTCTAGCGGGGGTGTTGGTGAGCAGTTCTTC.

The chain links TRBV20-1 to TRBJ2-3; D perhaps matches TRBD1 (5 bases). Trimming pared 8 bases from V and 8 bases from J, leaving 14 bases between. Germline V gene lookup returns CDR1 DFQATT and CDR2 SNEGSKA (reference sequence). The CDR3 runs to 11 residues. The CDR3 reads CSTQGPVTQYF. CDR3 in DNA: TGCAGTACCCAGGGTCCGGTTACGCAGTATTTT.

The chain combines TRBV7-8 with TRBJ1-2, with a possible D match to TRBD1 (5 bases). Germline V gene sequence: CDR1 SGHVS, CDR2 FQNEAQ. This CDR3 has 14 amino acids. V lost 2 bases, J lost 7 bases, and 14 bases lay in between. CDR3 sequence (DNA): TGTGCCAGCAGCTTAAGCGGGCAGGGAAGTGGCTACACCTTC. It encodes CASSLSGQGSGYTF.

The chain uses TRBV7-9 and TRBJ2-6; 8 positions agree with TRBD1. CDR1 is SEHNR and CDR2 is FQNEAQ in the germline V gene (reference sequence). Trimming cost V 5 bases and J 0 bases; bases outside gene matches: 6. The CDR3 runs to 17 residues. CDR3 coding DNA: TGTGCCAGCAGCCTGGGACAGGATGCCTCTGGGGCCAACGTCCTGACTTTC. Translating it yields CASSLGQDASGANVLTF. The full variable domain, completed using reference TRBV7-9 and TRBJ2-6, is DTGVSQNPRHKITKRGQNVTFRCDPISEHNRLYWYRQTLGQGPEFLTYFQNEAQLEKSRLLSDRFSAERPKGSFSTLEIQRTEQGDSAMYLCASSLGQDASGANVLTFGAGSRLTVL.

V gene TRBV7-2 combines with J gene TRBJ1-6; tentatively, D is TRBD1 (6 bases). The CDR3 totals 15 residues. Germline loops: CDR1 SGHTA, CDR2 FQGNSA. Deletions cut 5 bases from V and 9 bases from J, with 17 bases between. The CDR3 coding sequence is TGTGCCAGCAGCAGCGGGAGAAGGGGGATTTCACCCCTCCACTTT. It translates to CASSSGRRGISPLHF.

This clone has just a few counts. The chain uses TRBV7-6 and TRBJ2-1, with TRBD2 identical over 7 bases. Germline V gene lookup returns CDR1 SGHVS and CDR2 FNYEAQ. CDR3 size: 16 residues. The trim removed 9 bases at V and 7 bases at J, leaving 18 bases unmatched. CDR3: CASGALGGSESNEQFF. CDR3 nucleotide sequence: TGTGCCAGTGGCGCCTTGGGAGGGTCGGAGTCGAATGAGCAGTTCTTC.

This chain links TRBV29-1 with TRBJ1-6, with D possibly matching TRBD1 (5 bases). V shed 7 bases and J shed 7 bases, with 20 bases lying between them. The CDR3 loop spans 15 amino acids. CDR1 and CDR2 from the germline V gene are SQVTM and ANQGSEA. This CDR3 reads CSAGPAGSPNSPLHF. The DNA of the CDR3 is TGCAGCGCTGGGCCCGCAGGGTCTCCGAATTCACCCCTCCACTTT.

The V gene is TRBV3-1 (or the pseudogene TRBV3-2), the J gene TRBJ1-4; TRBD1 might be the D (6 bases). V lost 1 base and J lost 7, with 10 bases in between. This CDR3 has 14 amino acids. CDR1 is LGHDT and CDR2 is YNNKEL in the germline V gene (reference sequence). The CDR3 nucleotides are TGTGCCAGCAGCCAAGGGACAGAGAGTGAAAAACTGTTTTTT. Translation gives CASSQGTESEKLFF.

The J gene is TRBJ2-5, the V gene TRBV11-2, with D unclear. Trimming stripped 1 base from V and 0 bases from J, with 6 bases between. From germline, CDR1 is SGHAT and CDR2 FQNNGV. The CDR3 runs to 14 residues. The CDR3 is CASSLVLDQETQYF. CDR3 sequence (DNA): TGTGCCAGCAGCTTAGTATTAGACCAAGAGACCCAGTACTTC.

The CDR3 sequence is CASSRGQGGETQYF. DNA of the CDR3: TGTGCCAGCAGCCGCGGACAGGGAGGAGAGACCCAGTACTTC. This sequence joins TRBV7-9 and TRBJ2-5, with TRBD1 matching over 8 bases. The CDR3 has 14 residues. The V gene end was trimmed by 5 bases and the J gene end by 4 bases; junction bases not matched to a gene: 6. Per the germline V gene, CDR1 is SEHNR and CDR2 is FQNEAQ (reference sequence). The full variable domain, rest sourced from reference TRBV7-9 and TRBJ2-5, is DTGVSQNPRHKITKRGQNVTFRCDPISEHNRLYWYRQTLGQGPEFLTYFQNEAQLEKSRLLSDRFSAERPKGSFSTLEIQRTEQGDSAMYLCASSRGQGGETQYFGPGTRLLVL.

The CDR3 sequence: CATQTGGGGNQPQHF. The CDR3 DNA follows: TGTGCCACCCAGACAGGGGGCGGCGGCAATCAGCCCCAGCATTTT. This chain connects TRBV28 to TRBJ1-5, with 10 nucleotides matching TRBD1. CDR3 length: 15 amino acids. The germline V gene has CDR1 MDHEN and CDR2 SYDVKM. The V segment lost 10 bases and the J segment 2 bases; nucleotides outside the gene matches: 8.

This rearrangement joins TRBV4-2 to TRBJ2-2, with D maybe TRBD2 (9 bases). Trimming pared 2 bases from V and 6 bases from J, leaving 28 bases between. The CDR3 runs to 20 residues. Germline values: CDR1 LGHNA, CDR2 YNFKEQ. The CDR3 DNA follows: TGTGCCAGCAGCCAAAGACAGGGGTCGGACGCTAGCGGGGTCCCCGGGGAGCTGTTTTTT. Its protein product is CASSQRQGSDASGVPGELFF.

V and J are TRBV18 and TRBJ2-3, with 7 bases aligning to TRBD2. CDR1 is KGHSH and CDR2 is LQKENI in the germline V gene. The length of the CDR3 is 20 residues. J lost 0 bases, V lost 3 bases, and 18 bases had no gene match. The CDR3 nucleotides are TGTGCCAGCTCACCGCTACCTGGCGGGAGCGTACGAACTAGCACAGATACGCAGTATTTT. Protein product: CASSPLPGGSVRTSTDTQYF.

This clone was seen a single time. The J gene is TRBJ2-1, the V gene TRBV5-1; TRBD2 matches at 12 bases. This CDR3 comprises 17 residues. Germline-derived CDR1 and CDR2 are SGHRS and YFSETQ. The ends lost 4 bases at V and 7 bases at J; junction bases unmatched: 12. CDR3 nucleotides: TGCGCCAGCAGCCCGTTACCTTCTAGCGGGGGGGCTAATGAGCAGTTCTTC. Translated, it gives CASSPLPSSGGANEQFF.

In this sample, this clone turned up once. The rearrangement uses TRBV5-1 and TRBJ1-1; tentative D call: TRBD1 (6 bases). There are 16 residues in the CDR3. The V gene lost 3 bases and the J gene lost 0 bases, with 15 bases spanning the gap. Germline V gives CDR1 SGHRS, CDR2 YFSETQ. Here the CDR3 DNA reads TGCGCCAGCAGCTCACAGGGAGTCGGGATGAACACTGAAGCTTTCTTT. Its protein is CASSSQGVGMNTEAFF.

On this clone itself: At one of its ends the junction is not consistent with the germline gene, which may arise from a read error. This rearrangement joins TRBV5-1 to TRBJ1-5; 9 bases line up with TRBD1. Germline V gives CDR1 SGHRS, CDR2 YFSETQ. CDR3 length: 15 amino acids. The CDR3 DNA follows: TGCGCCAGCAGCCCGGGACAGGGTAGCGATCAGCCCCAGCATTTT. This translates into CASSPGQGSDQPQHF.

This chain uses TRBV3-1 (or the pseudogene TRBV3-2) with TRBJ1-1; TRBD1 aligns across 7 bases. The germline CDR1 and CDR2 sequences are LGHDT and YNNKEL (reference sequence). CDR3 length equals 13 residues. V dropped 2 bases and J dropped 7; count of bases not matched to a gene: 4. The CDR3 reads CASSQMTGFEAFF. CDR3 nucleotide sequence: TGTGCCAGCAGCCAAATGACAGGGTTTGAAGCTTTCTTT.